This paragraph covers one TCR beta chain sequence. Its antigen remains unknown. Looked up from germline, CDR1 is LGHNA and CDR2 is YSLEER. The junction had 5 bases not matched to a gene; V was cut back by 3 bases and J by 4 bases. There are 14 residues in the CDR3. Primers used in a second PCR of roughly 6 to 11 cycles were a sample-barcoded 5' primer and a J-beta primer mix. One entry per CDR3 protein, called by TCRdb with MiXCR from the 5' RACE reads. This table has roughly 1,300,000 distinct CDR3 sequences, around 59% appearing once. The data were obtained in a study of blood T cells in healthy people across ages. Findings of the study overall: A roughly linear age-dependent decrease characterized TCR beta diversity per million T cells.

This chain links TRBV4-3 with TRBJ1-2, with 7 bases that match TRBD1. The TCR comes from a man between 18 and 35 years old in good health. Material for sequencing was blood. The DNA for the CDR3 is TGCGCCAGCAGCCACAGACAGGGTCCCTATGGCTACACCTTC. It yields the protein CASSHRQGPYGYTF.